This T cell receptor (beta chain) was found in a study of long-term antiretroviral therapy in people with HIV (dated by TCRdb to 2021 to 2024). For context, the study as a whole: The earliest samples were collected roughly a decade before the 2015 WHO recommendation for immediate ART, at a time when ART was usually postponed until CD4 counts fell. No cross-contamination during QIAcube processing was seen in test extractions of a monoclonal T-cell line run alongside 25 to 35 polyclonal samples. A retrospective serial study tested whether changes in peripheral blood TRB repertoire composition and diversity were associated with ART initiation and durable HIV suppression. Of the approximately 32 participants with HIV, eleven were female. A total of approximately 200 cryopreserved PBMC samples came from around 30 adults with confirmed HIV infection and were collected serially over a mean of about six years (range 1-12). What the research found in general, with its limitations: HIV repertoires had narrower CDR3 length ranges than controls, and the network structure suggested an antigen-experienced repertoire that shifted only slightly toward naive after ART. Limited PBMC availability meant only the TCR beta chain was sequenced, without alpha chain pairing. Because pre-ART samples had limited cell numbers, unsorted PBMC were profiled rather than sorted CD4+ and CD8+ T cells. Inferences about post-ART repertoire changes were limited because no data were available on ART adherence, viral resistance or therapy changes. Starting ART was linked to a significant rise in TRB diversity, yet even with long-term ART the diversity remained significantly lower than in transplant donor controls. The samples span the years 2004 to 2017, and the ART regimens used may be less effective than current regimens. The repertoire was dominated across all time points by expanded TRB clones identified before ART initiation, although this dominance was seen to fluctuate and to decrease in many PLHIV after ART.

The immunoSEQ hsTCRB v3.0 assay was used at survey level resolution to sequence the TRB variable region. The targeted TRB sequencing depth was 40,000-50,000 T-cell genomes per sample. An Illumina MiSeq with a v3 150-cycle kit was used to sequence the pooled TRB libraries. Under the source paper's analysis protocol: Repertoire analysis was performed in R inside a reproducible Nextflow workflow that covered QC, data transformation and analysis. Custom analyses were implemented in LymphoSeq2, an R package for AIRR-Seq data exploration. A few samples that yielded fewer than 5000 total TRB sequences were excluded, so that approximately 200 HIV repertoires were analyzed. Among the approximately 190 HIV repertoires that were kept, around 60 were collected before ART initiation and roughly 130 were collected after ART initiation. Each repertoire was downsampled to 5000 TRB nucleotide sequences, and summary statistics were averaged across 100 downsampling iterations. Only TRB sequences with CDR3 regions of at least seven amino acids were retained for analysis. Two measures captured diversity: a Shannon entropy-derived clonality score and the Gini coefficient. In the repertoire networks, any two of the top 5000 CDR3 amino acid sequences were connected whenever the two sequences differed by an edit distance of one. Antigen specificity groups and MHC restriction were predicted for TRB CDR3 amino acid sequences with GLIPH2. To flag known associations with CMV, EBV, HIV or tissue antigens, CDR3 amino acid sequences were compared against VDJdb and McPAS-TCR. Pre-ART, post-ART and control groups were compared with Wilcoxon signed-rank tests and Holm-Bonferroni correction. TCRdb took over this immuneACCESS table, retaining in-frame rearrangements with V and J assigned. Such tables are incomplete; in checked studies, under half of the missing clones stem from an unresolved V gene, and the remainder is unexplained. V, J and clone size were drawn from that table, and D and trimming were deduced from the DNA. Recorded for this sample are approximately 20,000 clones; roughly 80% of them occurred a single time. The leading ten clones occupy about 8% of the sample.

Inclusion was restricted to participants for whom at least one PBMC sample before ART initiation and at least two post-ART samples were available. Every participant with HIV received treatment in the United States of America. Cryopreserved samples of 1-10 million PBMC were thawed and washed before DNA extraction. At the time of the earliest PBMC sample, participants with HIV were aged between roughly 20 and 60 years. PBMC samples were contributed by each participant from 1-4 timepoints before ART initiation and 2-8 timepoints after ART initiation, with a median of 7 samples. Serial HIV viral load, CD4+ T-cell count, ART history and demographic data were obtained for every participant. Genomic DNA was extracted from unsorted PBMC with a Qiagen kit on a QIAcube, processed in batches of 12 samples. Remarks on this clone: The target of this receptor is not known. Base qualities are not provided; no much larger clone lies one nucleotide away.

The CDR1 and CDR2 encoded by the germline V gene are ENHRY and SYGVKD. The CDR3 holds 12 amino acids from the cysteine to the phenylalanine. The CDR3 DNA has 36 bases and is translated from base 1. Cut back by 8 bases and 5 bases, the V and J ends lie 12 bases apart. The material was unsorted PBMCs, obtained 0.9 years after starting antiretroviral therapy. The receptor comes from a man aged 18 to 30 with HIV. The V gene is TRBV10-3 and the J gene is TRBJ1-1; there is no confident call for the D gene. The CDR3 region reads CAIGEGETEAFF. The nucleotides read TGTGCCATCGGCGAGGGTGAGACTGAAGCTTTCTTT.